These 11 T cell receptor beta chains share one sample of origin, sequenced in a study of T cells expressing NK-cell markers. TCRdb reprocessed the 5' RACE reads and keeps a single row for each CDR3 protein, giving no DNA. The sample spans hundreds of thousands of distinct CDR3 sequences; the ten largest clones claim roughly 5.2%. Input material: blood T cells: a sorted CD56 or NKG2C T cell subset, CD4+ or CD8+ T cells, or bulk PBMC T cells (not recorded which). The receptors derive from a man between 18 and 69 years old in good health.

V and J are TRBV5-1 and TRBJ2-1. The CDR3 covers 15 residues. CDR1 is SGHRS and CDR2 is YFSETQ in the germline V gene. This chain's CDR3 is CASSLGNLVYNEQFF.

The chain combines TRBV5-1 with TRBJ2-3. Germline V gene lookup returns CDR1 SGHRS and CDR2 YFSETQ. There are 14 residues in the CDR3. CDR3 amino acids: CASMGIYGTDTQYF.

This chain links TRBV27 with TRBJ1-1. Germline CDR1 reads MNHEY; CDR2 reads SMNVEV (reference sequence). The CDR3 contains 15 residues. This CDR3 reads CASRIRRAANTEAFF.

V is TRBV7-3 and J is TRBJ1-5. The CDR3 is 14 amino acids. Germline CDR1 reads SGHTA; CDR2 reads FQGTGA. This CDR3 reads CASSLSGREKTQHF.

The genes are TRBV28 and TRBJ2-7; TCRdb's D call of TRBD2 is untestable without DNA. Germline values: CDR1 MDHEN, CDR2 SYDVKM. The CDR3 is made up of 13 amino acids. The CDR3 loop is CASSQDPSYEQYF.

The CDR3 loop is CASSLSGSLQETQYF. The J gene is TRBJ2-5, the V gene TRBV5-1; TCRdb names TRBD2, which stays unverified in the absence of DNA. This CDR3 is built from 15 residues. Germline loops: CDR1 SGHRS, CDR2 YFSETQ.

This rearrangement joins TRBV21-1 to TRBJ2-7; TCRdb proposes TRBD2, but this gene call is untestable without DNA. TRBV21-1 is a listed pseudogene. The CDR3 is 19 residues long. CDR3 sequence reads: CASSKKAQSASGGLYEQYF.

The chain's CDR3 is CASSQDLVGSGNTIYF. The chain links TRBV4-2 to TRBJ1-3. Germline V gene lookup returns CDR1 LGHNA and CDR2 YNFKEQ. There are 16 residues in the CDR3.

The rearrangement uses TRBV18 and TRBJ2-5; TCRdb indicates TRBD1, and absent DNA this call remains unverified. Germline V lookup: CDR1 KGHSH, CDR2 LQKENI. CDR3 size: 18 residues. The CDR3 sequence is CASSPPAITGQQQETQYF.

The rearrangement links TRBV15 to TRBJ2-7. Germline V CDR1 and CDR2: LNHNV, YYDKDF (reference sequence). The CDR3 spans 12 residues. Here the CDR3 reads CATSRGSYEQYF.

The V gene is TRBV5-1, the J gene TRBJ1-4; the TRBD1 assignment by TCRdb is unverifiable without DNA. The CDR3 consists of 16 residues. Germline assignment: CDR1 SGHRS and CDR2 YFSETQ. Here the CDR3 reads CASSSTPGQSNEKLFF.